This T cell receptor beta chain came from a study of blood T cell repertoires in COVID-19. CDR1 SGDLS and CDR2 YYNGEE come from the germline V gene. The CDR3 covers 14 residues. The germline V and J ends were trimmed by 0 bases and 4 bases, with 10 bases remaining between them. Generated by immunoSEQ multiplex PCR, the TCRdb table keeps only in-frame clones and is missing some. Among tens of thousands of clones, 80% were seen once, and the ten largest hold roughly 12%. Sample: peripheral blood. The receptor was derived from a human donor in a cohort sampled during active COVID-19. The gene calls are TRBV9 and TRBJ2-5; possible D gene TRBD2, 5 bases. Here the CDR3 DNA reads TGTGCCAGCAGCGTAGTAGGGAGAGGAGAGACCCAGTACTTC. Its protein product is CASSVVGRGETQYF.